This TCR beta chain emerged from a study of cytomegalovirus exposure and HLA in healthy donors. Comments on this clone: Its matching antigen is unknown.

Broader study findings: In vitro data verified a few CMV-associated chains as specific for CMV antigens. An ancestry cluster, one associated with Asian ancestry, reportedly showed fewer N-insertions than the roughly 700-donor mean in a later analysis.

Per germline, CDR1 SGHTA and CDR2 FQGNSA. The CDR3 has 13 residues. V lost 2 bases and J lost 9; bases outside the gene matches: 6. The PCR ran on 60 Vbeta and 13 Jbeta primers. Sequencing was performed with immunoSEQ multiplex PCR; in TCRdb, only in-frame clones are kept and a portion is missing. This table holds about 120,000 clones, about 80% found once. V and J are TRBV7-2 and TRBJ2-5; 7 nucleotides match TRBD2. The receptor comes from a female donor in good health and CMV-seropositive. The specimen was PBMCs. CDR3 in DNA: TGTGCCAGCAGCTTAAGTGGGGGGGTGGCCCAGTACTTC. It is translated as CASSLSGGVAQYF. The full variable domain, with the rest looked up from reference TRBV7-2 and TRBJ2-5, is GAGVSQSPSNKVTEKGKDVELRCDPISGHTALYWYRQSLGQGLEFLIYFQGNSAPDKSGLPSDRFSAERTGGSVSTLTIQRTQQEDSAVYLCASSLSGGVAQYFGPGTRLLVL.